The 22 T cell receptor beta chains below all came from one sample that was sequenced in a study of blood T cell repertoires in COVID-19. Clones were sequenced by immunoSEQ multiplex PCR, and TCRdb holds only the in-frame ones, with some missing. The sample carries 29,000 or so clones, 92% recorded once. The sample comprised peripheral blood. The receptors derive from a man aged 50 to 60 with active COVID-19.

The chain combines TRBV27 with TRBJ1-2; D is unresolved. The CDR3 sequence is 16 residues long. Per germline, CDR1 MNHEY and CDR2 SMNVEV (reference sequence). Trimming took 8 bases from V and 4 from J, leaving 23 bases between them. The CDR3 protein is CASGLPTGEGPYGYTF. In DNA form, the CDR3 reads TGTGCCAGCGGACTACCCACCGGGGAGGGTCCCTATGGCTACACCTTC.

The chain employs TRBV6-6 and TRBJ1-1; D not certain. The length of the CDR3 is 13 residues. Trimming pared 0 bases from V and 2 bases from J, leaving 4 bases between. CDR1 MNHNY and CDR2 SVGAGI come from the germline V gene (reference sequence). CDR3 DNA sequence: TGTGCCAGCAGTTACTCTCTAAACACTGAAGCTTTCTTT. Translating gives CASSYSLNTEAFF.

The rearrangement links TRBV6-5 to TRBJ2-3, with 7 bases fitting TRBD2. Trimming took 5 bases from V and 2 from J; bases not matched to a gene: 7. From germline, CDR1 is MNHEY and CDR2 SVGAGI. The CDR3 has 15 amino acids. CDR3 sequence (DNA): TGTGCCAGCAGTCGCCCGGGGGACTACACAGATACGCAGTATTTT. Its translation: CASSRPGDYTDTQYF.

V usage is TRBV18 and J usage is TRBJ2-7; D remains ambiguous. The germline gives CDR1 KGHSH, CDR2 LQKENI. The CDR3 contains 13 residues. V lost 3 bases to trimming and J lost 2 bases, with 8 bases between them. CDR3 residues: CASSPADAYEQYF. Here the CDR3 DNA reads TGTGCCAGCTCACCGGCGGATGCCTACGAGCAGTACTTC.

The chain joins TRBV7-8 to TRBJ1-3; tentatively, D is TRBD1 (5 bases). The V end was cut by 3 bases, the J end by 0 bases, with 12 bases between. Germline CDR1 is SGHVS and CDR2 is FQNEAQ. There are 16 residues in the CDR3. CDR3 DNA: TGTGCCAGCAGCTTGGGAGGGGCGAGCTCTGGAAACACCATATATTTT. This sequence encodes CASSLGGASSGNTIYF. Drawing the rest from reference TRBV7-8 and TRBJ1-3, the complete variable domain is GAGVSQSPRYKVAKRGQDVALRCDPISGHVSLFWYQQALGQGPEFLTYFQNEAQLDKSGLPSDRFFAERPEGSVSTLKIQRTQQEDSAVYLCASSLGGASSGNTIYFGEGSWLTVV.

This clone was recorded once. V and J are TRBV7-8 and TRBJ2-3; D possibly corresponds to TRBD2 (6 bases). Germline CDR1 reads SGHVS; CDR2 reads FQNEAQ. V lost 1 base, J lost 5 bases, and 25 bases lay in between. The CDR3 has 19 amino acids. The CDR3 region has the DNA TGTGCCAGCAGCTTAGGAGGGGCCGGTGCGGAGGGCCTCAGAGATACGCAGTATTTT. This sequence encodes CASSLGGAGAEGLRDTQYF.

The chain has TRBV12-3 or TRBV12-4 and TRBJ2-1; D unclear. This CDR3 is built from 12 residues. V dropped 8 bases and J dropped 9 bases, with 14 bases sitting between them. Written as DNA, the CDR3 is TGTGCCAGCCTCAAACTTCGAGGTGAGCAGTTCTTC. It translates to CASLKLRGEQFF.

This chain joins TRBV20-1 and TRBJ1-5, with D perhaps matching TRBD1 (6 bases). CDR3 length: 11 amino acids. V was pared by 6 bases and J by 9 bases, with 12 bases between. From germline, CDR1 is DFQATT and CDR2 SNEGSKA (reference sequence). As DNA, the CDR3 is TGCAGTGCCCCTCTAGGGGGGCCCCAGCATTTT. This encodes CSAPLGGPQHF.

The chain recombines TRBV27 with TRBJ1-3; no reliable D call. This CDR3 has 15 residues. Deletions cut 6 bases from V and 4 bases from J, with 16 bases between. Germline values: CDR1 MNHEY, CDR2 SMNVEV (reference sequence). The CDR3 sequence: CASRSSLAEGNTIYF. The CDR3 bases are TGTGCCAGCAGAAGTTCCCTCGCGGAAGGAAACACCATATATTTT.

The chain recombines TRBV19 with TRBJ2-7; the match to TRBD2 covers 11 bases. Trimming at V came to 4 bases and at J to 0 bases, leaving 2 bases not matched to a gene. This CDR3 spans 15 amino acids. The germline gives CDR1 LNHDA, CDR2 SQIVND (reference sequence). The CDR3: CASSTGTSGSYEQYF. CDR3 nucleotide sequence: TGTGCCAGTAGTACCGGGACTAGCGGCTCCTACGAGCAGTACTTC.

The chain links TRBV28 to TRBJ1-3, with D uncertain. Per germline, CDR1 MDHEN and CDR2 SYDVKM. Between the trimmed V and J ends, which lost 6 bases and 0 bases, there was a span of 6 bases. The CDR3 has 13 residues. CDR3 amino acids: CASREGSGNTIYF. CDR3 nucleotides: TGTGCCAGCAGGGAGGGCTCTGGAAACACCATATATTTT.

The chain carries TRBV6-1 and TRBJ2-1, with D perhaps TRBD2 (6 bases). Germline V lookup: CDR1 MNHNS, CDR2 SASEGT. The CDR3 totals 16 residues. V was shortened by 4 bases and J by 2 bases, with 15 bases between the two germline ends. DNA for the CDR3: TGTGCCAGCAGTGTACGGCCGGGACTGACCTACAATGAGCAGTTCTTC. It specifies CASSVRPGLTYNEQFF.

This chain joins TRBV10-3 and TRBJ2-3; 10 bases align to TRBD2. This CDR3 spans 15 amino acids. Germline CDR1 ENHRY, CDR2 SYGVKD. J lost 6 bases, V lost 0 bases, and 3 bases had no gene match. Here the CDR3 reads CAISESLAGVDTQYF. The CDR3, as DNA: TGTGCCATCAGTGAGTCTCTAGCGGGAGTGGATACGCAGTATTTT.

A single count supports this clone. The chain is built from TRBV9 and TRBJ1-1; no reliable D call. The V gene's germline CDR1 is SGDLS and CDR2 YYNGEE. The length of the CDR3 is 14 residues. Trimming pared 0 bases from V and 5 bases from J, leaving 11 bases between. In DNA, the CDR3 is TGTGCCAGCAGCGTAGTAGGAGGCGGGACTGAAGCTTTCTTT. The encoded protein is CASSVVGGGTEAFF. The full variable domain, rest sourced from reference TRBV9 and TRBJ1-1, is DSGVTQTPKHLITATGQRVTLRCSPRSGDLSVYWYQQSLDQGLQFLIQYYNGEERAKGNILERFSAQQFPDLHSELNLSSLELGDSALYFCASSVVGGGTEAFFGQGTRLTVV.

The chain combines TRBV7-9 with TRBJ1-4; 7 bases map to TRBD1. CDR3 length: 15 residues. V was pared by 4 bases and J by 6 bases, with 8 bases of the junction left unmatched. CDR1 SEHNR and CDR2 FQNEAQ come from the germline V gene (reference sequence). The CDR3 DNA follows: TGTGCCAGCAGCTCACTCGGGACAGAGGATGAAAAACTGTTTTTT. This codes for CASSSLGTEDEKLFF. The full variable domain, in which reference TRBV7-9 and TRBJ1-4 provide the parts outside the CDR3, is DTGVSQNPRHKITKRGQNVTFRCDPISEHNRLYWYRQTLGQGPEFLTYFQNEAQLEKSRLLSDRFSAERPKGSFSTLEIQRTEQGDSAMYLCASSSLGTEDEKLFFGSGTQLSVL.

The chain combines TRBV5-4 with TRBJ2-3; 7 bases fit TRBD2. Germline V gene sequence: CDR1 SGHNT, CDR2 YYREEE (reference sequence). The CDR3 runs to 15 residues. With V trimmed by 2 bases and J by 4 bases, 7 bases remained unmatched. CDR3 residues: CASSFGAGVADTQYF. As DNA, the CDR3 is TGTGCCAGCAGCTTCGGGGCGGGAGTGGCAGATACGCAGTATTTT.

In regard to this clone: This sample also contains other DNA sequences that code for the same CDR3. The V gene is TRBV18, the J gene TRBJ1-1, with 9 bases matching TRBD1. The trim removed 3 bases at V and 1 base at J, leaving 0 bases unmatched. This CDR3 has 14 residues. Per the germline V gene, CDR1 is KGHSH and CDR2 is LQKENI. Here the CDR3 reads CASSPDRGNTEAFF. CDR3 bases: TGTGCCAGCTCACCGGACAGGGGGAACACTGAAGCTTTCTTT. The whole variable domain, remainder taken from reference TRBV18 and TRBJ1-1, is NAGVMQNPRHLVRRRGQEARLRCSPMKGHSHVYWYRQLPEEGLKFMVYLQKENIIDESGMPKERFSAEFPKEGPSILRIQQVVRGDSAAYFCASSPDRGNTEAFFGQGTRLTVV.

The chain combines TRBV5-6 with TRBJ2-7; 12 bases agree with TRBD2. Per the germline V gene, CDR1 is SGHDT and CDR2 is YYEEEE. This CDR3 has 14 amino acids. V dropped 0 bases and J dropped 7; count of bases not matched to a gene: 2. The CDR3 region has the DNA TGTGCCAGCAGCTTGGGGACTAGCGGGGTTGAGCAGTACTTC. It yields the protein CASSLGTSGVEQYF.

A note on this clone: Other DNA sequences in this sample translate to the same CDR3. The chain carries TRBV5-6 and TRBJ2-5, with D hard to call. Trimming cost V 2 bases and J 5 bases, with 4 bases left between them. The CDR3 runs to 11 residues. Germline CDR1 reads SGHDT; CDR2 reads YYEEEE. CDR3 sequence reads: CASSFRETQYF. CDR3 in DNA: TGTGCCAGCAGCTTTCGGGAGACCCAGTACTTC.

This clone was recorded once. The CDR3 bases are TGTGCCAGCAGCTTATCTAGGGGCGGCGGGATTAGCACAGATACGCAGTATTTT. It is translated as CASSLSRGGGISTDTQYF. V and J are TRBV7-9 and TRBJ2-3, with D possibly matching TRBD2 (6 bases). V gave up 2 bases and J gave up 0 bases, with 18 bases separating them. Germline loops: CDR1 SEHNR, CDR2 FQNEAQ (reference sequence). There are 18 residues in the CDR3. Based on the CDR3 plus reference TRBV7-9 and TRBJ2-3, the full variable domain is DTGVSQNPRHKITKRGQNVTFRCDPISEHNRLYWYRQTLGQGPEFLTYFQNEAQLEKSRLLSDRFSAERPKGSFSTLEIQRTEQGDSAMYLCASSLSRGGGISTDTQYFGPGTRLTVL.

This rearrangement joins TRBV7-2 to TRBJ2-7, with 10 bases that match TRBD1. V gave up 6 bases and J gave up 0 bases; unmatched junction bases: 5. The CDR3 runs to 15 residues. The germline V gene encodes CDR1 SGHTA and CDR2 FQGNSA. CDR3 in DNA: TGTGCCAGCAGAAAAGACAGGGGGCTCTCCTACGAGCAGTACTTC. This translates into CASRKDRGLSYEQYF.

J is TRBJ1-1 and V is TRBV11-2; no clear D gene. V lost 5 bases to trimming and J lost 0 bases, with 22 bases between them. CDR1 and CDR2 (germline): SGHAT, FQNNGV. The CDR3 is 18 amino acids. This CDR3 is CASSPRLNPPTMNTEAFF. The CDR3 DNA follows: TGTGCCAGCAGCCCCCGCCTCAACCCACCCACTATGAACACTGAAGCTTTCTTT.